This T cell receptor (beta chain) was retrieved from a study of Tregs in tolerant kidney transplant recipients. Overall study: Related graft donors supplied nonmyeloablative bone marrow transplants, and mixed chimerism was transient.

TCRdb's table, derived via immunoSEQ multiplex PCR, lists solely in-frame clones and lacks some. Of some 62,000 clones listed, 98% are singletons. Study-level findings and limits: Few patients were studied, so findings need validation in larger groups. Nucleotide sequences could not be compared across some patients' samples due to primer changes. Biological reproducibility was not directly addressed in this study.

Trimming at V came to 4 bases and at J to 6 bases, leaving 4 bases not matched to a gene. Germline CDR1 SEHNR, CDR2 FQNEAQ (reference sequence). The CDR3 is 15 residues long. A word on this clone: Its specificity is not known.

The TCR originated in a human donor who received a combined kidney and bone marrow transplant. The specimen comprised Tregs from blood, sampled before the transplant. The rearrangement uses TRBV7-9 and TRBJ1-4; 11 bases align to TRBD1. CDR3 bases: TGTGCCAGCAGCTCAAGGACAGGGGGCTATGAAAAACTGTTTTTT. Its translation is CASSSRTGGYEKLFF. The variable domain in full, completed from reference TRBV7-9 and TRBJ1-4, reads DTGVSQNPRHKITKRGQNVTFRCDPISEHNRLYWYRQTLGQGPEFLTYFQNEAQLEKSRLLSDRFSAERPKGSFSTLEIQRTEQGDSAMYLCASSSRTGGYEKLFFGSGTQLSVL.